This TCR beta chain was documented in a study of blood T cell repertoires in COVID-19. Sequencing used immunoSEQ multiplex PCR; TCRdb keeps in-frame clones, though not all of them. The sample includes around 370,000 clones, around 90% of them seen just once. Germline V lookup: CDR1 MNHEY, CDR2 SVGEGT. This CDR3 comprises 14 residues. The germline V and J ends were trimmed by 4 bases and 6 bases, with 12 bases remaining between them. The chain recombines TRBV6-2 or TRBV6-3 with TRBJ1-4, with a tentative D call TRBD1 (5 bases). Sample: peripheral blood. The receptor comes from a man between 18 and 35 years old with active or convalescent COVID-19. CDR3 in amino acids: CASSSAGGYEKLFF. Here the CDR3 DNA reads TGTGCCAGCAGTTCGGCCGGGGGGTATGAAAAACTGTTTTTT.